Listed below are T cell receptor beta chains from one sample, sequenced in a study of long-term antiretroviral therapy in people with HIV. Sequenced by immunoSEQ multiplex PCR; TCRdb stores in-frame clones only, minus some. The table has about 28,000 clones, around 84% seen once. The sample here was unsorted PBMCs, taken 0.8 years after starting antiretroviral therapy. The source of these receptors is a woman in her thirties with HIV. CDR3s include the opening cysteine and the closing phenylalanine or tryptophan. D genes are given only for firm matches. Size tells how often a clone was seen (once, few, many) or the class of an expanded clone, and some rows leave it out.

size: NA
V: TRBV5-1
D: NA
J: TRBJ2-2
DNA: TGCGCCAGCAGCTTTAGGGTCTCCAGGGAAAGGAACACCGGGGAGCTGTTTTTT
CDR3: CASSFRVSRERNTGELFF

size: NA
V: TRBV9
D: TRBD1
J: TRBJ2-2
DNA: TGTGCCAGCAGCGACGATGACAGGGCCACGGGGGAGCTGTTTTTT
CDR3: CASSDDDRATGELFF

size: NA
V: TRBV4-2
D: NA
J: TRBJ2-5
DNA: TGTGCCAGCAGCCAAGGTGCGGGTTCGGGAGAGACCCAGTACTTC
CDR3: CASSQGAGSGETQYF

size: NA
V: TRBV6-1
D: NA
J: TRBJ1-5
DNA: TGTGCCAGCACGGCGGGGATGAGGAATCAGCCCCAGCATTTT
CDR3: CASTAGMRNQPQHF

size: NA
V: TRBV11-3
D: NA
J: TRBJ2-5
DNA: TGTGCCAGCAGCTTAAGGGACAACGAAGAGACCCAGTACTTC
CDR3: CASSLRDNEETQYF

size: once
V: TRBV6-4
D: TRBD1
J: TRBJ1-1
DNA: TGTGCCAGCAGTGGGGACAGGGAGTCTGAAGCTTTCTTT
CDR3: CASSGDRESEAFF

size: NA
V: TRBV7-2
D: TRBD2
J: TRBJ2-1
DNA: TGTGCCAGCAGCTTCCGGGAGGAGACTAGACACAATGAGCAGTTCTTC
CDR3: CASSFREETRHNEQFF

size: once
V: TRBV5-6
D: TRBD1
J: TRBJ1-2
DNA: TGTGCCAGCAGCTTAGCAGGGGGCGCGACTTTCTACACCTTC
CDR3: CASSLAGGATFYTF

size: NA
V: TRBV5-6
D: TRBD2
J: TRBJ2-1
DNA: TGTGCCAGCAGATACCAGCGGGGGGTGAATGAGCAGTTCTTC
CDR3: CASRYQRGVNEQFF

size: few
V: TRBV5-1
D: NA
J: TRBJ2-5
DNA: TGCGCCAGCAGCTTGGGGACAGTCCAAGAGACCCAGTACTTC
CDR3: CASSLGTVQETQYF

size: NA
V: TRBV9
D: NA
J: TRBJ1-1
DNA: TGTGCCAGCAGCGTGACTGGGGGCGAGGACACTGAAGCTTTCTTT
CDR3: CASSVTGGEDTEAFF

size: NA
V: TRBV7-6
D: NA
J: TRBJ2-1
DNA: TGTGCCAGCAGCTTAGCGGGAAGGGGGGGCTACAATGAGCAGTTCTTC
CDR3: CASSLAGRGGYNEQFF

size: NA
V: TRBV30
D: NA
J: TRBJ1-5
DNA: TGTGCCTGGAGTGTACGGTCTGCAGGCCCCAATCAGCCCCAGCATTTT
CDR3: CAWSVRSAGPNQPQHF

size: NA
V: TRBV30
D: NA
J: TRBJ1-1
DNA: TGTGCCTGGAGTGTAGGGGGAAACACTGAAGCTTTCTTT
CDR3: CAWSVGGNTEAFF

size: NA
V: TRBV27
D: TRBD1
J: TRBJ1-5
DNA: TGTGCCAGCGGACAGGGGGATCGCAATCAGCCCCAGCATTTT
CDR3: CASGQGDRNQPQHF

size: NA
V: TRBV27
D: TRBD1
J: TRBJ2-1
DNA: TGTGCCAGCAGACCCGGGACAGGAGCCTACAATGAGCAGTTCTTC
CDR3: CASRPGTGAYNEQFF

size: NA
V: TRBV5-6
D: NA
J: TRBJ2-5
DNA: TGTGCCAGCAGCTTGGGGGGCCGGGAGACCCAGTACTTC
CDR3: CASSLGGRETQYF

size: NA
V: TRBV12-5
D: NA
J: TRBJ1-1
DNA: TGTGCTAGTGGTTTGGTATTGGGGAGGGTGAAGGACACTGAAGCTTTCTTT
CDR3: CASGLVLGRVKDTEAFF

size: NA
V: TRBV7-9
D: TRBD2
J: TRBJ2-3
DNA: TGTGCCAGCAGCAGCCAAACTAGCGGGGGGGAGTTCATAGATACGCAGTATTTT
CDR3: CASSSQTSGGEFIDTQYF

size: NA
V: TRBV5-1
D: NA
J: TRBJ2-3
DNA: TGCGCCAGCAGTTTGGGGCCCGGAGGCACAGATACGCAGTATTTT
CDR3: CASSLGPGGTDTQYF

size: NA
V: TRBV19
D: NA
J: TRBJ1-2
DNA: TGTGCCAGTAGTGGGGCAGATCTTTATGGCTACACCTTC
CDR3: CASSGADLYGYTF

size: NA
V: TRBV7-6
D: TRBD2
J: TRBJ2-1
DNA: TGTGCCAGCAGTCCAGGACTAGCGGGGGATGATGAGCAGTTCTTC
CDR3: CASSPGLAGDDEQFF

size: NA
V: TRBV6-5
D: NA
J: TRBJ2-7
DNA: TGTGCCAGCAGTTACACCCGGACAGTCACCTACGAGCAGTACTTC
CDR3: CASSYTRTVTYEQYF

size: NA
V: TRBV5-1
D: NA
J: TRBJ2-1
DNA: TGCGCCAGCAGCGATTGGACAGGGAGGGAGGATGAGCAGTTCTTC
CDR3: CASSDWTGREDEQFF

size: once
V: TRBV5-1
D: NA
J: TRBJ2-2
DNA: TGCGCCAGCAGCACCGGGAGCGCGAACACCGGGGAGCTGTTTTTT
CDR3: CASSTGSANTGELFF

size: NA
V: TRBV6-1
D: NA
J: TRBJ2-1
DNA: TGTGCCAGCAGTGGGATTGGGTTCTATGAGCAGTTCTTC
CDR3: CASSGIGFYEQFF

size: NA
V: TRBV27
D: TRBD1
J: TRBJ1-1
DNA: TGTGCCAGCAGTTCCCCCAGGGGGTCGGGCACTGAAGCTTTCTTT
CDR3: CASSSPRGSGTEAFF

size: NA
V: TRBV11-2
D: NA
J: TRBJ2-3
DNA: TGTGCCAGCAGCTTAGCGTTAGCTGAGGATACGCAGTATTTT
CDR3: CASSLALAEDTQYF

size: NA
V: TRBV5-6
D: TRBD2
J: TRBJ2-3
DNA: TGTGCCAGCGCGTTGGAGCGGGGGTCCACAGATACGCAGTATTTT
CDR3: CASALERGSTDTQYF

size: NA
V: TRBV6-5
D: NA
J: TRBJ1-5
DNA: TGTGCCAGCAGACAGTATAGCAATCAGCCCCAGCATTTT
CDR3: CASRQYSNQPQHF

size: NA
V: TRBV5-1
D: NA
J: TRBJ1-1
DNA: TGCGCCAGCAGCATATTTTTAGGAACTTCGACGAAGAACACTGAAGCTTTCTTT
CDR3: CASSIFLGTSTKNTEAFF

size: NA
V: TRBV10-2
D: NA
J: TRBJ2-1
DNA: TGCGCCAGCAGTCTTTCTAGCTCCTACAATGAGCAGTTCTTC
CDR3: CASSLSSSYNEQFF

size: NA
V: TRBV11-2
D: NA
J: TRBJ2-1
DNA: TGTGCCAGCAGCTCCCCTTTGGAGCAGTTCTTC
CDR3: CASSSPLEQFF

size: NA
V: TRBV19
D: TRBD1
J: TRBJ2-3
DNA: TGTGCCAGTAGTTTGGACAGGGGGCTTTCAGATACGCAGTATTTT
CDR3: CASSLDRGLSDTQYF

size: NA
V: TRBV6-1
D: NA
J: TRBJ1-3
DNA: TGTGCCAGCAGTAGGGGGGACTTTGGAAACACCATATATTTT
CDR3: CASSRGDFGNTIYF

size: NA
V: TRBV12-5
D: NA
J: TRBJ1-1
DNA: TGTGCTAGTGGTTTGAGCACTGAAGCTTTCTTT
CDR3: CASGLSTEAFF

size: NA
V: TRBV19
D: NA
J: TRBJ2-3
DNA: TGTGCCAGTAGCCCGCTCCTCCCCACAGATACGCAGTATTTT
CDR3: CASSPLLPTDTQYF

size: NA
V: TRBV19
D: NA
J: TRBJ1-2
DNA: TGTGCCAGTAGTAGGCAGGACTATGGCTACACCTTC
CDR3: CASSRQDYGYTF

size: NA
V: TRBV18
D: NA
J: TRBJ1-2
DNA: TGTGCCAGCTCACCCCTCGGGGGGGTGTTGTATGGCTACACCTTC
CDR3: CASSPLGGVLYGYTF

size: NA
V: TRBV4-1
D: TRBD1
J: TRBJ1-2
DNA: TGCGCCAGCAGCCAAAGGACAGGTAGCTATGGCTACACCTTC
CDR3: CASSQRTGSYGYTF

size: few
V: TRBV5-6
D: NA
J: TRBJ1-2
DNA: TGTGCCAGCAGCTTGCAAGGGGTTACTAACTATGGCTACACCTTC
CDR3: CASSLQGVTNYGYTF

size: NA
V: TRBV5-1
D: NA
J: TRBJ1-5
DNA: TGCGCCAGCAGCTTAGACAGAAATCAGCCCCAGCATTTT
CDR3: CASSLDRNQPQHF

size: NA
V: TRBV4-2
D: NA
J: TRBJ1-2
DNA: TGTGCCAGCAGGCCGGAGAAGGGTGGCTACACCTTC
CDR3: CASRPEKGGYTF

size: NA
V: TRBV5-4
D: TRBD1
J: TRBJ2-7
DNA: TGTGCCAGCAGCTTGGGGACAGGGGGCTCCTACGAGCAGTACTTC
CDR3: CASSLGTGGSYEQYF

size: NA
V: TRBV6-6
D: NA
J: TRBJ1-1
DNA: TGTGCCGCAAAGGGGTCCGGGGCTGGAAACACTGAAGCTTTCTTT
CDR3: CAAKGSGAGNTEAFF

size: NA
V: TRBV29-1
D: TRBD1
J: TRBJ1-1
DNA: TGCAGCGTTGAGGTGTTAGGGACAGGGTCGGACGAAGCTTTCTTT
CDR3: CSVEVLGTGSDEAFF

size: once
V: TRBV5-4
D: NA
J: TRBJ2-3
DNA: TGTGCCAGCAGCTGGGGGGTTAGCACAGATACGCAGTATTTT
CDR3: CASSWGVSTDTQYF

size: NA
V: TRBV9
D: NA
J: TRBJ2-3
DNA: TGTGCCAGCAGCGTAGCACCGAGGGGGGAAGGTACAGATACGCAGTATTTT
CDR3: CASSVAPRGEGTDTQYF

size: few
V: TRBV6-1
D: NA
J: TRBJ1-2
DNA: TGTGCCAGGGGATATGATGGCTACACCTTC
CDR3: CARGYDGYTF

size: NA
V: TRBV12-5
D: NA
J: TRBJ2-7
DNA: TGTGCTAGTGGTTTGGAGGTATACGAGCAGTACTTC
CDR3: CASGLEVYEQYF

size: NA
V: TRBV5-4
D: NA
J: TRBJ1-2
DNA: TGTGCCAGCAGCTTCCGGGGGGCCTATGGCTACACCTTC
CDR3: CASSFRGAYGYTF

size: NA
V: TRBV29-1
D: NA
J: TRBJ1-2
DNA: TGCAGCGTTGACCCCGGGGCCGTCTCCATAAGTGGCTACACCTTC
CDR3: CSVDPGAVSISGYTF

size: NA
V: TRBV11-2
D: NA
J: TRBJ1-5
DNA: TGTGCCAGCAGCCCGTCTCAGGGGAGCAATCAGCCCCAGCATTTT
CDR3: CASSPSQGSNQPQHF

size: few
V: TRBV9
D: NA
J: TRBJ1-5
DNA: TGTGCCAGCAGCGTAGGGACAGCCAATAATCAGCCCCAGCATTTT
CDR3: CASSVGTANNQPQHF